This entry lists 5 T cell receptor beta chains sequenced from one sample in a study of T cells after yellow fever vaccination. TCRdb re-called the 5' RACE reads through MiXCR, storing one row per CDR3 protein. Of approximately 510,000 distinct CDR3 sequences listed, less than 25% are singletons. Material: PBMCs, obtained less than 25 days after the first yellow fever vaccination. Receptor source: a man younger than 35 who received the YFV17D yellow fever vaccine.

V is TRBV5-1 and J is TRBJ1-1; TRBD1 might be the D (5 bases). Trimming removed 4 bases at V and 1 base at J, with 8 bases between. The V gene's germline CDR1 is SGHRS and CDR2 YFSETQ. The length of the CDR3 is 13 residues. CDR3: CASSRTQNTEAFF. The CDR3 region has the DNA TGCGCCAGCAGCAGGACACAGAACACTGAAGCTTTCTTT.

In its sample, this clonotype was seen once. The chain links TRBV20-1 to TRBJ1-2, with TRBD1 matching over 8 bases. CDR3 length: 16 residues. CDR1 and CDR2 from the germline V gene are DFQATT and SNEGSKA (reference sequence). With V trimmed by 2 bases and J by 8 bases, 16 bases remained unmatched. The chain's CDR3 is CSARRQGNVFSGGYTF. The CDR3 DNA follows: TGCAGTGCTAGACGACAGGGGAACGTTTTTTCGGGAGGCTACACCTTC.

This clonotype has only a few counts. The chain links TRBV25-1 to TRBJ2-1, with 9 bases matching TRBD1. The J segment lost 7 bases and the V segment lost 3 bases, leaving 7 bases of the junction unmatched. The CDR3 runs 15 residues. The germline CDR1 and CDR2 sequences are MGHDK and SYGVNS. In nucleotides, the CDR3 is TGTGCCAGCAGTGACCGGGACAGGGCTAAGAATGAGCAGTTCTTC. Amino acids: CASSDRDRAKNEQFF.

The V call is TRBV29-1, the J call TRBJ2-7; no clear D gene. The CDR3 is 13 residues long. Per the germline V gene, CDR1 is SQVTM and CDR2 is ANQGSEA. Trimming removed 3 bases at V and 5 bases at J, with 14 bases between. CDR3 nucleotide sequence: TGCAGCGTTGAGGGTAATCCCGTCGACGAGCAGTACTTC. Its translation is CSVEGNPVDEQYF.

This clonotype was seen more than once but under ten times. The chain joins TRBV12-3 or TRBV12-4 to TRBJ1-5, with D tentatively TRBD1 (5 bases). The V and J ends lost 6 bases and 0 bases respectively, with 12 bases between them. The CDR3 spans 15 residues. The CDR3 loop reads CASSLTEYSNQPQHF. CDR3 bases: TGTGCCAGCAGCCTGACAGAGTATAGCAATCAGCCCCAGCATTTT.